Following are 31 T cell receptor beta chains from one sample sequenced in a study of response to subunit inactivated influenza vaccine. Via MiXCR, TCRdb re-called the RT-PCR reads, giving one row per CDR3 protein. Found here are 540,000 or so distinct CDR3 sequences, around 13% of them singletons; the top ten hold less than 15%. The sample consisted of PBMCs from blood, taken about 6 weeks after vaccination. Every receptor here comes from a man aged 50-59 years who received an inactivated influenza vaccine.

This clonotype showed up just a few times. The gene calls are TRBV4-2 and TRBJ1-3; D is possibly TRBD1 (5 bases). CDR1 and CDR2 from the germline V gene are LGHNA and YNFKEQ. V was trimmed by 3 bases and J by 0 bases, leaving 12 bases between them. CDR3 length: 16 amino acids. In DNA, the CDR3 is TGTGCCAGCAGCCAGGGGGACTCTAGCTCTGGAAACACCATATATTTT. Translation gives CASSQGDSSSGNTIYF.

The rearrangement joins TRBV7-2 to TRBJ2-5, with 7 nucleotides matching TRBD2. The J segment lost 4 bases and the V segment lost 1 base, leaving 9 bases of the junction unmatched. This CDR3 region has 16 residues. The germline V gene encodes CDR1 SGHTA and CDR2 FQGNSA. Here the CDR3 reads CASSLGWGGRGETQYF. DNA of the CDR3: TGTGCCAGCAGCTTAGGGTGGGGCGGGAGAGGAGAGACCCAGTACTTC.

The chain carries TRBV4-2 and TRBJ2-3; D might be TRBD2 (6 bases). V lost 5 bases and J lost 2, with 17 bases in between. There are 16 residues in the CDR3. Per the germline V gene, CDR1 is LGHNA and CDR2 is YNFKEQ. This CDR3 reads CASSFKHGGLTDTQYF. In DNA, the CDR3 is TGTGCCAGCAGCTTCAAGCACGGGGGTCTCACAGATACGCAGTATTTT.

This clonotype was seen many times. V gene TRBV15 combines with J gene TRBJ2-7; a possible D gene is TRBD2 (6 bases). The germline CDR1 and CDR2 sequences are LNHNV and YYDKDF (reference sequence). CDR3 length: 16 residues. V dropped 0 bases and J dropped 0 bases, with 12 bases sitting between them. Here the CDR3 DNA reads TGTGCCACCAGCAGAGATCGGTTGGGGGGCTCCTACGAGCAGTACTTC. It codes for CATSRDRLGGSYEQYF.

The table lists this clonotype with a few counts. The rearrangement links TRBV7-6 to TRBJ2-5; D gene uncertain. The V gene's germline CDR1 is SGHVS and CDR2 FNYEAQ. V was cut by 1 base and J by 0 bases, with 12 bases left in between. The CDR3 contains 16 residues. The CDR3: CASSLVLCRDQETQYF. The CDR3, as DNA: TGTGCCAGCAGCTTAGTCTTGTGCCGGGACCAAGAGACCCAGTACTTC.

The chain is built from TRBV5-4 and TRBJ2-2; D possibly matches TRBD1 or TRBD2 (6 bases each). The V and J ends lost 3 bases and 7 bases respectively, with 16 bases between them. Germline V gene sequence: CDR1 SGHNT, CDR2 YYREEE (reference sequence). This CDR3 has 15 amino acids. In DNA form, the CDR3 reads TGTGCCAGCAGCTCCCGGGGGCCTGGGGGCGGGGAGCTGTTTTTT. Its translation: CASSSRGPGGGELFF.

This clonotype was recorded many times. The CDR3 nucleotides read TGTGCCAGCACCTGGGACAGATACAATGAGCAGTTCTTC. Translation: CASTWDRYNEQFF. V usage is TRBV12-3 or TRBV12-4 and J usage is TRBJ2-1; TRBD1 matches 7 bases. This CDR3 has 13 residues. With V trimmed by 7 bases and J by 4 bases, 4 bases remained unmatched.

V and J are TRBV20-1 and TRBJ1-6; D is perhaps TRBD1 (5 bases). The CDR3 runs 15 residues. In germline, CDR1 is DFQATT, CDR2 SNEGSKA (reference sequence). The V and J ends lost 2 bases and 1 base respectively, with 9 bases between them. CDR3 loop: CSARSGESYNSPLHF. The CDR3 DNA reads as TGCAGTGCTAGATCGGGGGAGTCCTATAATTCACCCCTCCACTTT.

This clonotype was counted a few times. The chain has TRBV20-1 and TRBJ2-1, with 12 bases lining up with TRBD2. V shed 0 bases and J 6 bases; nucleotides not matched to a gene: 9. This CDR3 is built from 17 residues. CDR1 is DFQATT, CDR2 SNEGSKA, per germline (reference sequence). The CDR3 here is CSAREPLAGGRFNEQFF. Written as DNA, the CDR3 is TGCAGTGCTAGAGAGCCCCTAGCGGGGGGGCGGTTCAATGAGCAGTTCTTC.

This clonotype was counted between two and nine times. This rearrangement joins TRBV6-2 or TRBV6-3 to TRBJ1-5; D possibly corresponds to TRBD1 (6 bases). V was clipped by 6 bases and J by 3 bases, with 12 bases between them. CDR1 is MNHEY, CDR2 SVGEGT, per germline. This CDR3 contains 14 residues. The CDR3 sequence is CASSQGYVNQPQHF. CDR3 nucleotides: TGTGCCAGCAGCCAGGGGTATGTCAATCAGCCCCAGCATTTT.

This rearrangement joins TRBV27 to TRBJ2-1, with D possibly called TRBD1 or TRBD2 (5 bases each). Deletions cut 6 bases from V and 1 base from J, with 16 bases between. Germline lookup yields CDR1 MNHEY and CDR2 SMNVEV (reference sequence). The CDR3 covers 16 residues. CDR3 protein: CASRPYLGTSYNEQFF. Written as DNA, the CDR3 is TGTGCCAGCAGACCCTACCTAGGGACGTCCTACAATGAGCAGTTCTTC.

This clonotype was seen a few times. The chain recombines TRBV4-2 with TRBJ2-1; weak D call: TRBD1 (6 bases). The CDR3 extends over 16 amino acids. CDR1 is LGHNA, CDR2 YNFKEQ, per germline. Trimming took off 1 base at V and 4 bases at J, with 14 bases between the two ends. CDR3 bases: TGTGCCAGCAGCCAAGGAGTGAACAGGGATTACAATGAGCAGTTCTTC. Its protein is CASSQGVNRDYNEQFF.

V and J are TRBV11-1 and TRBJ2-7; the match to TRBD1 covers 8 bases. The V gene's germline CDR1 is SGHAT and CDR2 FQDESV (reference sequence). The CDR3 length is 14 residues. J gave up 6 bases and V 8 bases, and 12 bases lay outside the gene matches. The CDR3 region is CASQTFPGGGEQYF. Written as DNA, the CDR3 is TGTGCCAGCCAGACTTTCCCAGGGGGCGGCGAGCAGTACTTC.

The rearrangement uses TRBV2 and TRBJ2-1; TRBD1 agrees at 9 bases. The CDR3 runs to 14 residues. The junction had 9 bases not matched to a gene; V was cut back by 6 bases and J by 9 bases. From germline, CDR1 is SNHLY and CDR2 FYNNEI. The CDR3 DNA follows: TGTGCCAGCAGCGCGAGGGGACAGGGAGCTGAGCAGTTCTTC. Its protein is CASSARGQGAEQFF.

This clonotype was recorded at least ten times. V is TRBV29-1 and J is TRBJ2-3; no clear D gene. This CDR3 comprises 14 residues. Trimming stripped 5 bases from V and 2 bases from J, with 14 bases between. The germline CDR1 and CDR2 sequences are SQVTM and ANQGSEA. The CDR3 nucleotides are TGCAGCGTTTCGGTGAGGATGCTCACAGATACGCAGTATTTT. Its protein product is CSVSVRMLTDTQYF.

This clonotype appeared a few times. The CDR3: CASQNELEAFF. The CDR3 coding sequence is TGTGCCAGCCAAAACGAACTTGAAGCTTTCTTT. The genes are TRBV7-9 and TRBJ1-1; no clear D gene. There are 11 residues in the CDR3. Germline V gene data show CDR1 as SEHNR and CDR2 as FQNEAQ (reference sequence). Trimming stripped 8 bases from V and 7 bases from J, with 11 bases between.

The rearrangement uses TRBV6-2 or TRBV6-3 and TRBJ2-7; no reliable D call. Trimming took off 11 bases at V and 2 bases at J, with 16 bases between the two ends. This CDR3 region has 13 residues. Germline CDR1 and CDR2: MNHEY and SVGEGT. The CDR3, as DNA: TGTGCCTCCTCCGATCGTTTGACCTACGAGCAGTACTTC. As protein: CASSDRLTYEQYF.

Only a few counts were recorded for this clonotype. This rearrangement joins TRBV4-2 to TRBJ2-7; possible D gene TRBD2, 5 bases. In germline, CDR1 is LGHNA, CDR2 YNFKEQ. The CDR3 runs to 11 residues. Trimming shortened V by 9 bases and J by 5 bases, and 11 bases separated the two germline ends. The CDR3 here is CASSSGDEQYF. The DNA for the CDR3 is TGTGCCAGTAGTTCCGGGGACGAGCAGTACTTC.

The CDR3 reads CSARAPPVMGGDTQYF. For the CDR3, the DNA is TGCAGTGCTAGAGCCCCCCCCGTAATGGGGGGAGATACGCAGTATTTT. This rearrangement joins TRBV20-1 to TRBJ2-3; D might be TRBD2 (6 bases). There are 16 residues in the CDR3. V lost 1 base to trimming and J lost 5 bases, with 19 bases between them. The V gene's germline CDR1 is DFQATT and CDR2 SNEGSKA (reference sequence).

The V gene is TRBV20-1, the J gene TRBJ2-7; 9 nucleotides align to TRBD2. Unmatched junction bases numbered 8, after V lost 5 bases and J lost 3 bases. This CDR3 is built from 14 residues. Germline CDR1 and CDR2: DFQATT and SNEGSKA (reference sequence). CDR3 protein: CSAPGLAQRYEQYF. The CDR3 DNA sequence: TGCAGTGCTCCCGGACTAGCGCAGCGCTACGAGCAGTACTTC.

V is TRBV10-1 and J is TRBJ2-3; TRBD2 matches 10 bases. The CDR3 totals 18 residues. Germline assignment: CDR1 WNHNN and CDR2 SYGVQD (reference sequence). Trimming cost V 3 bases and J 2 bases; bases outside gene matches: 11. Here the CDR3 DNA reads TGCGCCAGCAGTGATGATGGGACTAGCGATACCGACACAGATACGCAGTATTTT. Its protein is CASSDDGTSDTDTDTQYF.

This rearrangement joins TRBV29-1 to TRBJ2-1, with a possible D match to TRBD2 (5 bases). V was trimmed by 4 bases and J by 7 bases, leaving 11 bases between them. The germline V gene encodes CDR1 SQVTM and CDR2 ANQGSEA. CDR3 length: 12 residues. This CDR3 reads CSVGGLGNEQFF. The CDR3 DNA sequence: TGCAGCGTTGGAGGGCTTGGAAATGAGCAGTTCTTC.

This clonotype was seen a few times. This CDR3 reads CASSESPTGVYGYTF. Written as DNA, the CDR3 is TGCGCCAGCAGTGAGTCCCCGACAGGGGTCTATGGCTACACCTTC. This rearrangement joins TRBV10-2 to TRBJ1-2; TRBD1 matches 8 bases. The CDR3 has 15 amino acids. Trimming took 0 bases from V and 4 from J; bases not matched to a gene: 4. The V gene's germline CDR1 is WSHSY and CDR2 SAAADI.

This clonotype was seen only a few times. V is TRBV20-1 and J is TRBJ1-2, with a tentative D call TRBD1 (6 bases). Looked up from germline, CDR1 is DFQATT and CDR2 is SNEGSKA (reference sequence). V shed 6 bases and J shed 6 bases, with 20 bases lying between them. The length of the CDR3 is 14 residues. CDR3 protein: CSARAPTGGHGYTF. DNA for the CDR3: TGCAGTGCCCGAGCCCCGACAGGAGGGCATGGCTACACCTTC.

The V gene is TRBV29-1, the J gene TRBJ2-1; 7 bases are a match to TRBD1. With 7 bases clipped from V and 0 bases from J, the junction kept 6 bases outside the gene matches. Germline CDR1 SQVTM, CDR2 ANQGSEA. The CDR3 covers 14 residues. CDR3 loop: CSAPRQGSYNEQFF. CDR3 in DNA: TGCAGCGCCCCTCGACAGGGCTCCTACAATGAGCAGTTCTTC.

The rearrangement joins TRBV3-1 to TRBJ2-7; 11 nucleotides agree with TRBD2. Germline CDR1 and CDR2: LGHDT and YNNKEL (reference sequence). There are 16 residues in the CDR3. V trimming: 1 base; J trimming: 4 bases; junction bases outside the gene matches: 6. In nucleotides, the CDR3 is TGTGCCAGCAGCCAAGGGCTACTAGCGGGGGATTACGAGCAGTACTTC. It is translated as CASSQGLLAGDYEQYF.

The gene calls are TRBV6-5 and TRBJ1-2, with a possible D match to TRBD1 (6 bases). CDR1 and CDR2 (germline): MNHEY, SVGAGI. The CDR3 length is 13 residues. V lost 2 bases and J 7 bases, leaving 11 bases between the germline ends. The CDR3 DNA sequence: TGTGCCAGCAGTTACGCGGGGGCGCGTGGCTACACCTTC. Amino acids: CASSYAGARGYTF.

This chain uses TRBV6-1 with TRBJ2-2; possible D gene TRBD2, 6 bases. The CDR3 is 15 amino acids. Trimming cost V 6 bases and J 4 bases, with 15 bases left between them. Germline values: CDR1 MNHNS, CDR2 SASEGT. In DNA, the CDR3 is TGTGCCAGCAGCGTAATCGCCGGGGGCACCGGGGAGCTGTTTTTT. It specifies CASSVIAGGTGELFF.

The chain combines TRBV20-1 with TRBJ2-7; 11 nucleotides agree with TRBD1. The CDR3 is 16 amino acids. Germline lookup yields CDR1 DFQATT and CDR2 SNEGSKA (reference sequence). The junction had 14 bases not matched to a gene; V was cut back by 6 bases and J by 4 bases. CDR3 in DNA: TGCAGTGCCACTAGTCCCGGGACAGGGGGGAGATACGAGCAGTACTTC. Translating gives CSATSPGTGGRYEQYF.

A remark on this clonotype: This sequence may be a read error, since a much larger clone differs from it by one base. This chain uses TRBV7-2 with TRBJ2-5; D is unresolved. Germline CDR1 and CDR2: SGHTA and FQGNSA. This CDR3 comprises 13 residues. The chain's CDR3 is CANSLAVQETQYF. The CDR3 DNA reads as TGTGCCAACAGCTTAGCAGTTCAAGAGACCCAGTACTTC.

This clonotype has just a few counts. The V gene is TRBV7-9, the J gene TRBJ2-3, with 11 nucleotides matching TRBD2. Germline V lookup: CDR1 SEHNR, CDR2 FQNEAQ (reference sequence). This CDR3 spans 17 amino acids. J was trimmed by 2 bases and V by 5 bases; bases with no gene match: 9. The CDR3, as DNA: TGTGCCAGCAGCCACCAGCCGGGACTAGCGGACACAGATACGCAGTATTTT. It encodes CASSHQPGLADTDTQYF.